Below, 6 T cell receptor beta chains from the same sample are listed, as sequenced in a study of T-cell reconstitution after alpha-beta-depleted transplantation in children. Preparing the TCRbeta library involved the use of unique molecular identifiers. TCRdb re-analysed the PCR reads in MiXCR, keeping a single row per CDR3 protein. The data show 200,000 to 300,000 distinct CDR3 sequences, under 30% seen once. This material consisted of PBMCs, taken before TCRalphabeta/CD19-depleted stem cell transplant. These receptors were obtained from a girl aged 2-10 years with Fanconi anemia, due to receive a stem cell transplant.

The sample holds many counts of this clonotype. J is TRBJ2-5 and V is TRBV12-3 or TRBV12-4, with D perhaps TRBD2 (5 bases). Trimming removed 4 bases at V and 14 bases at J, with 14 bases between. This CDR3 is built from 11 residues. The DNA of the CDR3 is TGTGCCAGCAGTTACCGGGATGCAACTTACTTC. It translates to CASSYRDATYF.

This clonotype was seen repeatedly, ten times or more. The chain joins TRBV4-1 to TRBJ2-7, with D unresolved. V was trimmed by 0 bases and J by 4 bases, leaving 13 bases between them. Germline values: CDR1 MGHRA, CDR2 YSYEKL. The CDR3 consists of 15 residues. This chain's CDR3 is CASSQDGLIPYEQYF. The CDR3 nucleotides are TGCGCCAGCAGCCAAGATGGCCTTATTCCTTACGAGCAGTACTTC.

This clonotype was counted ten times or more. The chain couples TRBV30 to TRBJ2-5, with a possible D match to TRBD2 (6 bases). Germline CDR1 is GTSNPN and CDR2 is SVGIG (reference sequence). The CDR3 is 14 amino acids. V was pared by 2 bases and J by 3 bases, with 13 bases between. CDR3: CAWSWGWGEETQYF. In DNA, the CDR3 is TGTGCCTGGAGTTGGGGCTGGGGGGAAGAGACCCAGTACTTC. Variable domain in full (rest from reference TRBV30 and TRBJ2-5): SQTIHQWPATLVQPVGSPLSLECTVEGTSNPNLYWYRQAAGRGLQLLFYSVGIGQISSEVPQNLSASRPQDRQFILSSKKLLLSDSGFYLCAWSWGWGEETQYFGPGTRLLVL.

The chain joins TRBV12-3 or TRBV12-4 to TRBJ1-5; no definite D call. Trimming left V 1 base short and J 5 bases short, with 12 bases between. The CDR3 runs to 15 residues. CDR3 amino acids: CASSLDIGGDQPQHF. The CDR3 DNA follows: TGTGCCAGCAGTTTAGATATAGGCGGGGATCAGCCCCAGCATTTT.

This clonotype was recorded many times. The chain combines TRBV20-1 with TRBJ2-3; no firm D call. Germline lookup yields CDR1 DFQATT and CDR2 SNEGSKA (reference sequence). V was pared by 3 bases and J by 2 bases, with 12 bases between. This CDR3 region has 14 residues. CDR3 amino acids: CSASPSGYTDTQYF. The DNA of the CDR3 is TGCAGTGCTAGTCCCTCCGGATACACAGATACGCAGTATTTT.

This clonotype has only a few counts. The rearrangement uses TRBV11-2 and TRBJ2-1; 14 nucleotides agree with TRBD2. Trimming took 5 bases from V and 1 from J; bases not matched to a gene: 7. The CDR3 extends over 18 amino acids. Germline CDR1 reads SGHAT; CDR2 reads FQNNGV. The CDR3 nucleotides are TGTGCCAGCAGCACAGGGACTAGCGGGAGCGTGTCCTACAATGAGCAGTTCTTC. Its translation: CASSTGTSGSVSYNEQFF.